The sample holds one count of the clone carrying this T cell receptor beta chain. The data are from a study of shared clonotypes between healthy human individuals. TCRdb's table, derived via immunoSEQ multiplex PCR, lists solely in-frame clones and lacks some. This sample carries over a million clones, approximately 98% of them seen once, and the ten largest clones take roughly 0.4%. CD45RA+ naive and CD45RA-negative memory subsets were separated from CD4+ cells. The germline gives CDR1 SGDLS, CDR2 YYNGEE. There are 16 residues in the CDR3. V gave up 5 bases and J gave up 5 bases; unmatched junction bases: 10.

V and J are TRBV9 and TRBJ1-1, with TRBD1 matching 12 bases. Sequencing used naive CD4+ T cells sorted from blood. Subset described: CD45RA+ positively selected. This TCR came from a man aged 25 to 40 in good health. The CDR3 region has the DNA TGTGCCAGCAGACCGGGACAGGGGGCGCCTCGGACTGAAGCTTTCTTT. Its translation is CASRPGQGAPRTEAFF.